This TCR beta chain was found in a study of blood T cells in healthy people across ages. In the case of this clonotype: Its antigen is undetermined.

Study findings and constraints: A conclusive naive versus antigen-experienced comparison was prevented by the unsorted PBMCs. Whereas aged donors had fewer naive CD4+ cells, long-lived donors had more of them and higher diversity. TCR beta diversity per million T cells fell roughly linearly with age.

Germline V gene data show CDR1 as MNHEY and CDR2 as SVGAGI. Trimming shortened V by 2 bases and J by 1 base, and 11 bases separated the two germline ends. The CDR3 runs to 15 residues. It was around 10 milliliters of peripheral blood that were drawn from each donor. PCR was performed a second time for roughly 6 to 12 cycles using a sample-barcoded 5' primer and a J-beta primer mix. TCRdb fed the 5' RACE reads into MiXCR, producing one record per CDR3 protein. The sample lists fewer than 2 million distinct CDR3 sequences; approximately 40% were seen once. This TCR was recovered from a human donor in good health. The sample taken for sequencing was blood. The chain employs TRBV6-5 and TRBJ2-5; the D call may be TRBD1 or TRBD2 (5 bases each). CDR3 sequence: CASSYGGASQETQYF. In DNA form, the CDR3 reads TGTGCCAGCAGTTACGGGGGTGCTTCCCAAGAGACCCAGTACTTC.